This T cell receptor beta chain was identified in a study of cytomegalovirus exposure and HLA in healthy donors. The data were produced by immunoSEQ multiplex PCR, yet TCRdb's version contains in-frame clones alone and is incomplete. Here the sample spans 120,000 or so clones, roughly 90% being singletons. CDR3 size: 15 residues. V was trimmed by 0 bases and J by 0 bases, leaving 7 bases between them. Germline loops: CDR1 SGHNT, CDR2 YYREEE (reference sequence). The clonotype comes from a woman aged 30 to 39 in good health and CMV-seropositive. What was sequenced was PBMCs. This chain joins TRBV5-4 and TRBJ2-1; D gene uncertain. The CDR3 region is CASSLARSSYNEQFF. CDR3 bases: TGTGCCAGCAGCTTGGCTCGCAGCTCCTACAATGAGCAGTTCTTC.